Listed here are 19 T cell receptor beta chains from one sample, sequenced in a study of beta chain features in type 1 diabetes (dated by TCRdb to 2017 to 2018). The library was made by the immunoSEQ multiplex PCR assay. The High Capacity cDNA Reverse Transcription Kit was used to reverse transcribe all of the isolated RNA, meaning that expressed TCRB transcripts were what got sequenced. TCRdb took over this immuneACCESS table, retaining in-frame rearrangements with V and J assigned. Such tables are incomplete; in checked studies, under half of the missing clones stem from an unresolved V gene, and the remainder is unexplained. This sample holds roughly 140,000 clones; about 44% were observed only once. The ten largest make up 0.42% of the sample. The source material was Tregs from blood. Sample cell subset or site, as interpreted from the label and publication: regulatory CD4+ T cells. These receptors originate from a man between 18 and 29 years old in good health.

This clone was counted between two and nine times. The chain has TRBV5-4 and TRBJ2-1; D possibly corresponds to TRBD1 (5 bases). Germline CDR1 SGHNT, CDR2 YYREEE (reference sequence). The ends were cut back, 3 bases at V and 0 bases at J, with 16 bases in the middle. This CDR3 has 17 residues. The chain's CDR3 is CASSSYPGKVSYNEQFF. The CDR3 DNA reads as TGTGCCAGCAGCTCATACCCAGGGAAGGTCTCCTACAATGAGCAGTTCTTC.

The gene calls are TRBV7-3 and TRBJ1-5; perhaps TRBD1 as D (5 bases). Per the germline V gene, CDR1 is SGHTA and CDR2 is FQGTGA. V was shortened by 5 bases and J by 5 bases, with 10 bases between the two germline ends. The CDR3 length is 13 residues. CDR3 sequence: CASSNRPDQPQHF. The CDR3 nucleotides read TGTGCCAGCAGCAACAGGCCGGATCAGCCCCAGCATTTT.

The chain carries TRBV18 and TRBJ2-7; unclear D gene. Per germline, CDR1 KGHSH and CDR2 LQKENI. The CDR3 runs to 13 residues. Trimming pared 3 bases from V and 2 bases from J, leaving 8 bases between. The CDR3 loop reads CASSPGVTYEQYF. In nucleotides, the CDR3 is TGTGCCAGCTCACCGGGCGTAACCTACGAGCAGTACTTC.

The chain has TRBV7-2 and TRBJ2-3; D gene unclear. The CDR3 runs to 13 residues. The V gene lost 0 bases and the J gene lost 5 bases, with 6 bases spanning the gap. Germline CDR1 SGHTA, CDR2 FQGNSA. The CDR3 region has the DNA TGTGCCAGCAGCTTAGCGCGACTAGATACGCAGTATTTT. The encoded protein is CASSLARLDTQYF.

The genes are TRBV27 and TRBJ2-2; perhaps TRBD2 as D (7 bases). The ends were cut back, 0 bases at V and 7 bases at J, with 15 bases in the middle. The CDR3 runs 16 residues. Looked up from germline, CDR1 is MNHEY and CDR2 is SMNVEV (reference sequence). CDR3 coding DNA: TGTGCCAGCAGTTTATCGGGCAGGGGAGGGTTCGGGGAGCTGTTTTTT. Its protein is CASSLSGRGGFGELFF.

The genes are TRBV29-1 and TRBJ1-1; 8 bases fit TRBD1. CDR3 length: 18 amino acids. CDR1 is SQVTM, CDR2 ANQGSEA, per germline. The junction had 17 bases not matched to a gene; V was cut back by 5 bases and J by 0 bases. CDR3 sequence (DNA): TGCAGCGTTTTTTGGCTACGTCCAGGGGGCAAGGTGAACACTGAAGCTTTCTTT. Translated, it gives CSVFWLRPGGKVNTEAFF.

V and J are TRBV18 and TRBJ2-2; D is possibly TRBD1 (6 bases). The CDR3 is made up of 14 amino acids. Germline V lookup: CDR1 KGHSH, CDR2 LQKENI. V lost 2 bases and J 11 bases, leaving 15 bases between the germline ends. CDR3 in amino acids: CASSPYWQGGELFF. The CDR3 nucleotides read TGTGCCAGCTCACCATATTGGCAAGGGGGAGAGCTGTTTTTT.

The chain has TRBV5-1 and TRBJ2-5, with a weak D call TRBD2 (6 bases). The CDR3 contains 15 residues. Trimming stripped 4 bases from V and 5 bases from J, with 18 bases between. CDR1 is SGHRS, CDR2 YFSETQ, per germline. CDR3 in amino acids: CASSPNRVGGETQYF. The CDR3 DNA is TGCGCCAGCAGCCCGAACCGGGTTGGAGGGGAGACCCAGTACTTC.

The CDR3, as DNA: TGTGCCAGCAGTTGGACAGGCCTAGCCAAAAACATTCAGTACTTC. Residues: CASSWTGLAKNIQYF. This chain joins TRBV6-5 and TRBJ2-4; 7 bases are shared with TRBD1. V trimming: 4 bases; J trimming: 0 bases; junction bases outside the gene matches: 3. CDR3 length: 15 residues. CDR1 and CDR2 from the germline V gene are MNHEY and SVGAGI.

V and J are TRBV7-8 and TRBJ2-1, with unresolved D. The CDR3 contains 11 residues. Trimming took off 5 bases at V and 8 bases at J, with 7 bases between the two ends. The V gene's germline CDR1 is SGHVS and CDR2 FQNEAQ. CDR3 in DNA: TGTGCCAGCAGCCCCCGTCATGAGCAGTTCTTC. Its translation: CASSPRHEQFF.

This clone came up a few times. The CDR3 protein is CASSLDGTVNNEQFF. CDR3 in DNA: TGTGCCAGCAGCCTAGATGGGACAGTGAACAATGAGCAGTTCTTC. V usage is TRBV7-2 and J usage is TRBJ2-1, with 7 bases aligning to TRBD1. This CDR3 has 15 residues. J gave up 5 bases and V 5 bases, and 9 bases lay outside the gene matches. Germline-derived CDR1 and CDR2 are SGHTA and FQGNSA.

The chain carries TRBV19 and TRBJ2-2; weak D call: TRBD1 (5 bases). Trimming took off 6 bases at V and 1 base at J, with 9 bases between the two ends. The CDR3 has 14 amino acids. In germline, CDR1 is LNHDA, CDR2 SQIVND (reference sequence). The CDR3 reads CASRPQGNTGELFF. CDR3 bases: TGTGCCAGTAGGCCCCAGGGGAACACCGGGGAGCTGTTTTTT.

The chain uses TRBV4-3 and TRBJ2-1, with D possibly matching TRBD2 (6 bases). V was pared by 4 bases and J by 5 bases, with 9 bases between. The CDR3 sequence is 13 residues long. CDR1 and CDR2 from the germline V gene are LGHNA and YSLEER. CDR3: CASSPGLDNEQFF. CDR3 nucleotide sequence: TGCGCCAGCAGCCCGGGACTCGACAATGAGCAGTTCTTC.

This clone was counted a single time. The chain has TRBV9 and TRBJ2-7, with a tentative D call TRBD2 (5 bases). Trimming stripped 4 bases from V and 6 bases from J, with 17 bases between. Germline CDR1 reads SGDLS; CDR2 reads YYNGEE. The CDR3 runs to 14 residues. CDR3 in amino acids: CASSTSGSYGEQYF. Here the CDR3 DNA reads TGTGCCAGCAGCACTTCGGGGAGTTACGGCGAGCAGTACTTC.

This clone was counted a few times. The V gene is TRBV7-2, the J gene TRBJ1-5, with TRBD1 identical over 7 bases. J lost 6 bases, V lost 0 bases, and 5 bases had no gene match. The CDR3 has 15 residues. The V gene's germline CDR1 is SGHTA and CDR2 FQGNSA. As DNA, the CDR3 is TGTGCCAGCAGCTTAGCGGGGGACAGTAGTCAGCCCCAGCATTTT. Translation gives CASSLAGDSSQPQHF.

The V gene is TRBV29-1, the J gene TRBJ2-3; 10 bases match TRBD2. The CDR3 contains 17 residues. With V trimmed by 6 bases and J by 2 bases, 14 bases remained unmatched. Germline values: CDR1 SQVTM, CDR2 ANQGSEA. The CDR3 region is CSVEGGWTSGSTDTQYF. The CDR3 coding sequence is TGCAGCGTGGAGGGGGGCTGGACTAGCGGTTCCACAGATACGCAGTATTTT.

The chain has TRBV10-3 and TRBJ2-3, with 7 bases matching TRBD1. This CDR3 has 15 residues. The J segment lost 4 bases and the V segment lost 4 bases, leaving 8 bases of the junction unmatched. CDR1 ENHRY and CDR2 SYGVKD come from the germline V gene. CDR3 loop: CAISANRGGPDTQYF. Here the CDR3 DNA reads TGTGCCATCAGTGCCAACAGGGGTGGTCCAGATACGCAGTATTTT.

This chain uses TRBV15 with TRBJ1-4, with D perhaps TRBD1 (6 bases). Between the trimmed V and J ends, which lost 0 bases and 10 bases, there was a span of 12 bases. Per the germline V gene, CDR1 is LNHNV and CDR2 is YYDKDF (reference sequence). The CDR3 runs to 14 residues. The CDR3 bases are TGTGCCACCAGCAGAGATCGGGGCAGGGGAAAACTGTTTTTT. This encodes CATSRDRGRGKLFF.

In this sample, this clone turned up a few times. This chain links TRBV10-3 with TRBJ2-7, with D maybe TRBD2 (5 bases). In germline, CDR1 is ENHRY, CDR2 SYGVKD. The CDR3 totals 11 residues. Trimming removed 8 bases at V and 6 bases at J, with 11 bases between. CDR3 nucleotide sequence: TGTGCCATCGGAGAGGGCCGCGAGCAGTACTTC. This translates into CAIGEGREQYF.